Only a few counts were recorded for the clone carrying this T cell receptor beta chain. The antigen is not known. The record originates from a study of beta chain features in type 1 diabetes. Study overall: Regarding age, gender and cell yields, patients proved similar to healthy donors. Study-wide points: Significant though moderate, a shortening of TCRB CDR3s appeared in all four CD4+ subsets of Type 1 diabetes patients.

Expressed TCRB transcripts were sequenced because the entire RNA isolate underwent reverse transcription. Produced via immunoSEQ multiplex PCR; TCRdb's table is partial and in-frame only. Of about 250,000 clones in the sample, roughly 13% were seen once. The CDR3 length is 15 residues. The V gene's germline CDR1 is SGHTA and CDR2 FQGNSA. J gave up 2 bases and V 5 bases, and 7 bases lay outside the gene matches. Input material: naive CD4+ T cells from blood. This chain joins TRBV7-2 and TRBJ1-2; 8 nucleotides align to TRBD1. This clonotype was obtained from a woman between 40 and 55 years old in good health. The CDR3 region is CASSATGGGNYGYTF. The CDR3 DNA reads as TGTGCCAGCAGCGCAACAGGGGGAGGGAACTATGGCTACACCTTC.